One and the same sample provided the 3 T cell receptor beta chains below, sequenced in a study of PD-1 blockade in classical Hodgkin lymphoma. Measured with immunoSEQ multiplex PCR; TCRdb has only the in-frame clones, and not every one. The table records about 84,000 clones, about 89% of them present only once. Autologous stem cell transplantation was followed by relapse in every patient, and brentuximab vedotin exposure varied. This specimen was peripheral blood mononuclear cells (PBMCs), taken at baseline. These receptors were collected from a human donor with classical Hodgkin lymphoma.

This CDR3 is CASRGGTGESSPLHF. The CDR3 DNA sequence: TGTGCCAGCAGAGGGGGGACAGGCGAAAGTTCACCCCTCCACTTT. This chain links TRBV2 with TRBJ1-6, with 8 positions matching TRBD1. Germline V gene lookup returns CDR1 SNHLY and CDR2 FYNNEI. The CDR3 extends over 15 amino acids. J lost 9 bases, V lost 6 bases, and 10 bases had no gene match.

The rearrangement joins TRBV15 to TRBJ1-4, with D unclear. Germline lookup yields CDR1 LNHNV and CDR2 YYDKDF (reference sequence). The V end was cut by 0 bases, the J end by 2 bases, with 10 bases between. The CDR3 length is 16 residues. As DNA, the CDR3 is TGTGCCACCAGCAGAGATGGAATAGGGACTAATGAAAAACTGTTTTTT. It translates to CATSRDGIGTNEKLFF.

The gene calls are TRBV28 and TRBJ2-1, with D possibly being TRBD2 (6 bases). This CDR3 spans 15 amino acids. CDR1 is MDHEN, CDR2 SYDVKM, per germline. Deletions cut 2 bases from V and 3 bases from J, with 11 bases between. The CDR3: CASSLRAGNYNEQFF. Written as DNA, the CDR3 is TGTGCCAGCAGTTTACGGGCGGGAAACTACAATGAGCAGTTCTTC.